This is a list of T cell receptor beta chains from one sample in a study of blood T cell repertoires in COVID-19. TCRdb keeps only in-frame clones here, not all; method: immunoSEQ multiplex PCR. The table records 160,000 or so clones, more than 65% of them present only once. Sample: peripheral blood. The source is a woman older than 75 with acute or convalescent COVID-19. Each CDR3 is given with its conserved first and last residue. Each record gives: clone size, CDR3 length, V gene, CDR3 protein. Clone size appears in some rows only: once, few, many, or a class for an expanded clone.

. 14 TRBV5-1 CASSLVQGRDTQYF
. 20 TRBV6-2/TRBV6-3 CASSYPAARGAHRQIREQFF
. 16 TRBV9 CASSVDVGANTGELFF
. 15 TRBV19 CASSSQWGGNQPQHF
once 17 TRBV5-6 CASSFYTLAAPNTEAFF
. 15 TRBV9 CASSARGQGGYEQYF
. 10 TRBV20-1 CSAGVREQFF
. 16 TRBV5-1 CASSLGQGLYNSPLHF
. 15 TRBV30 CAWSVSGLSGQPQHF
. 14 TRBV30 CAWSVNQGNQPQHF
few 17 TRBV29-1 CSVAGWRRESGANVLTF
. 14 TRBV6-5 CASSSTGSSTEAFF
. 16 TRBV5-1 CASSLAGGSGANVLTF
few 16 TRBV7-2 CASSPTPSSGANVLTF
. 14 TRBV4-1 CASRVAESTDTQYF
. 16 TRBV6-4 CASSGGTGVSNQPQHF
. 15 TRBV12-5 CASGLQGSSYNEQFF
few 15 TRBV6-2/TRBV6-3 CASSYSGRGNTEAFF
. 13 TRBV30 CAWSVRAGGEQFF
. 13 TRBV6-5 CASRPDRVSGQYF
. 14 TRBV6-5 CASRTAGGSGGYTF
. 17 TRBV5-1 CASSDGTLAGGANEQFF
. 15 TRBV5-1 CASSVQGGNTGELFF
. 17 TRBV24-1 CATSGPRAQGAKNEQFF
. 15 TRBV28 CASNWDSLSYYGYTF
. 12 TRBV30 CAWPGGRTEQYF
. 18 TRBV23-1 CASSQSAGGLRSNQPQHF
. 16 TRBV7-9 CASSLFAQGGDHGYTF
once 19 TRBV7-9 CASSLLRRTWTSDPGELFF
few 12 TRBV3-1/TRBV3-2 CASSPQGLGYTF
. 15 TRBV24-1 CATSDTTGAGTEAFF